These T cell receptor beta chains were read from a single sample in a study of vaccination effects on CD4 cells after COVID-19. Using immunoSEQ multiplex PCR, the repertoire was profiled, and TCRdb retains in-frame clones only, with some absent. Seen here are approximately 82,000 clones, 70% to 75% observed once, and the top ten hold roughly 1.7%. These receptors have no identified antigens. The specimen comprised CD4+ T cells from PBMCs cultured with HCoV-229E spike peptides, sampled before COVID-19 vaccination. Source of these receptors: a human donor who received a COVID-19 vaccine. CDR3s include the opening cysteine and the closing phenylalanine or tryptophan. D genes are given only for firm matches. Size is stated for part of the rows, as once, few or many counts, or as a class when the clone is expanded.

TRBV18	NA	TRBJ1-3	TRBD1	TGTGCCAGCTCACCTATCGACAGGGGATCTGGAAACACCATATATTTT	CASSPIDRGSGNTIYF
TRBV2	NA	TRBJ2-6	TRBD1	TGTGCCAGCAGGACAGGGATCTCTGGGGCCAACGTCCTGACTTTC	CASRTGISGANVLTF
TRBV14	NA	TRBJ1-3	NA	TGTGCCAGCAGCCGACAGAGCTCTGGAAACACCATATATTTT	CASSRQSSGNTIYF
TRBV3-1/TRBV3-2	NA	TRBJ2-2	TRBD1	TGTGCCAGCAGTTCTTACCGGGACAGGGGGCGGACCGGGGAGCTGTTTTTT	CASSSYRDRGRTGELFF
TRBV6-1	NA	TRBJ2-2	TRBD1	TGTGCCAGCAGTGAATTTGGGACAGGGGGCATCGGGGAGCTGTTTTTT	CASSEFGTGGIGELFF
TRBV6-5	NA	TRBJ2-5	TRBD1	TGTGCCAGCAGTTACTCAGGACAGGGAAAGACCCAGTACTTC	CASSYSGQGKTQYF
TRBV7-2	NA	TRBJ2-5	NA	TGTGCCAGCAGCTTAGTGTTGGAGACCCAGTACTTC	CASSLVLETQYF
TRBV5-6	NA	TRBJ1-6	TRBD1	TGTGCCAGCAGCTGGGACAGCAATAATTCACCCCTCCACTTT	CASSWDSNNSPLHF
TRBV5-1	NA	TRBJ1-6	TRBD1	TGCGCCAGCAGCTTGGGGACAGGGGTAAATTCACCCCTCCACTTT	CASSLGTGVNSPLHF
TRBV5-6	few	TRBJ1-6	NA	TGTGCCAGCAGCTCCTTGGAGGGACGATTGGGGGATTCACCCCTCCACTTT	CASSSLEGRLGDSPLHF
TRBV24-1	NA	TRBJ2-3	NA	TGTGCCACCAGTGATTTTGCGGGGTCAGATACGCAGTATTTT	CATSDFAGSDTQYF
TRBV6-1	few	TRBJ1-5	NA	TGTGCCAGCAGTGAAAGAGGGTCAGGGGGCAATCAGCCCCAGCATTTT	CASSERGSGGNQPQHF
TRBV6-5	NA	TRBJ2-2	TRBD1	TGTGCCAGCAGTATCGACAGGGGGCTAGGGGAGCTGTTTTTT	CASSIDRGLGELFF
TRBV4-1	NA	TRBJ2-5	TRBD1	TGCGCCAGCAGCCAATCCACGAAAGGACAGGGATGGGAGACCCAGTACTTC	CASSQSTKGQGWETQYF
TRBV20-1	few	TRBJ1-1	NA	TGCAGTGCCCCCAGAACCCCTGAAGCTTTCTTT	CSAPRTPEAFF
TRBV6-5	NA	TRBJ1-2	TRBD1	TGTGCCAGCAGAAAACGGGGACAGGGTGGTGGCTACACCTTC	CASRKRGQGGGYTF
TRBV15	NA	TRBJ1-6	NA	TGTGCCACCAGCAGGATCAGGGTCGGAAATTCACCCCTCCACTTT	CATSRIRVGNSPLHF
TRBV6-4	NA	TRBJ1-4	NA	TGTGCCAGCAGAATATTAAACAGGATCTCTAATGAAAAACTGTTTTTT	CASRILNRISNEKLFF
TRBV11-2	once	TRBJ1-2	NA	TGTGCCAGCAGCCCCCGTCCTACTGGCGACTATGGCTACACCTTC	CASSPRPTGDYGYTF
TRBV11-1	NA	TRBJ1-4	TRBD1	TGTGCCAGCGGGACAGGGTTAGGTGAAAAACTGTTTTTT	CASGTGLGEKLFF
TRBV5-4	NA	TRBJ1-1	NA	TGTGCCAGCAGCCGGGACGAGGGCCAGCTCAACACTGAAGCTTTCTTT	CASSRDEGQLNTEAFF
TRBV29-1	few	TRBJ1-1	NA	TGCAGCGTTGAAGACGGGTCTAACACTGAAGCTTTCTTT	CSVEDGSNTEAFF
TRBV5-1	few	TRBJ2-2	NA	TGCGCCAGCAGGTTCGGAGTTCTGGACACCGGGGAGCTGTTTTTT	CASRFGVLDTGELFF
TRBV11-1	NA	TRBJ1-5	TRBD1	TGTGCCAGCAGCCTAGGGACAGGGGATAATCAGCCCCAGCATTTT	CASSLGTGDNQPQHF
TRBV27	few	TRBJ1-1	TRBD1	TGTGCCAGCAGTTTGACAGGGGGTGAGACCACTGAAGCTTTCTTT	CASSLTGGETTEAFF
TRBV9	NA	TRBJ2-3	NA	TGTGCCAGCAGCGTAGGGACCGAAATCACAGATACGCAGTATTTT	CASSVGTEITDTQYF
TRBV7-9	NA	TRBJ1-4	NA	TGTGCCAGCAGCTACAGGGATGAAAAACTGTTTTTT	CASSYRDEKLFF
TRBV4-1	few	TRBJ1-5	NA	TGCGCCAGCAGCCTTGAAGGGCAGCGTTATCAGCCCCAGCATTTT	CASSLEGQRYQPQHF
TRBV19	NA	TRBJ2-1	TRBD2	TGTGCCAGTAGGGGACTAGCGGCTTACAATGAGCAGTTCTTC	CASRGLAAYNEQFF
TRBV6-5	NA	TRBJ1-2	TRBD1	TGTGCCAGCAGTTACCGGACAGGGGAGGACTACACCTTC	CASSYRTGEDYTF
TRBV7-2	few	TRBJ1-6	NA	TGTGCCAGCAGCCTTCTTGGACATGCTACCTATAATTCACCCCTCCACTTT	CASSLLGHATYNSPLHF
TRBV12-3/TRBV12-4	NA	TRBJ2-1	NA	TGTGCCAGCAGTTTACGCGGGCGGAATGAGCAGTTCTTC	CASSLRGRNEQFF
TRBV29-1	NA	TRBJ2-5	TRBD1	TGCAGCGCTAGCGACAGGGGCGGGTCAGGAGAGACCCAGTACTTC	CSASDRGGSGETQYF
TRBV9	NA	TRBJ1-3	NA	TGTGCCAGCAGCGTAGAGGGGGGCTCTGGAAACACCATATATTTT	CASSVEGGSGNTIYF
TRBV30	NA	TRBJ1-5	NA	TGTGCCTGGAGTGTAGGGTCATATAGCAATCAGCCCCAGCATTTT	CAWSVGSYSNQPQHF
TRBV30	NA	TRBJ1-6	NA	TGTGCCTGGAGTGTAAGGGGGATTGATTCACCCCTCCACTTT	CAWSVRGIDSPLHF
TRBV19	NA	TRBJ2-2	TRBD2	TGTGCCAGTAGTATTTTAGCGGGGACCACCGGGGAGCTGTTTTTT	CASSILAGTTGELFF
TRBV6-6	NA	TRBJ1-5	NA	TGTGCCAGCAGTTACTCGAACGGCCAGCCCCAGCATTTT	CASSYSNGQPQHF
TRBV5-4	NA	TRBJ1-1	NA	TGTGCCAGCAGCTTGAGCAGAAACACTGAAGCTTTCTTT	CASSLSRNTEAFF
TRBV5-1	few	TRBJ2-2	NA	TGCGCCAGCAGCTTGGTTCCCGGGGGTCGGGTCGGGGAGCTGTTTTTT	CASSLVPGGRVGELFF
TRBV6-2/TRBV6-3	few	TRBJ1-4	NA	TGTGCCAGCAGTTACTCGGTTTCAGGGGTAGAAAAACTGTTTTTT	CASSYSVSGVEKLFF
TRBV3-1/TRBV3-2	NA	TRBJ2-5	NA	TGTGCCAGCAGCCCCCACGGGGAGACCCAGTACTTC	CASSPHGETQYF
TRBV7-6	NA	TRBJ2-1	TRBD2	TGTGCCAGCAGCTTATTAAGCGGGGAGATCAATGAGCAGTTCTTC	CASSLLSGEINEQFF
TRBV29-1	few	TRBJ1-2	TRBD1	TGCAGCGTTGGCGGGACAGGGGTCGGTGTATCTGGCTACACCTTC	CSVGGTGVGVSGYTF
TRBV3-1/TRBV3-2	NA	TRBJ1-2	TRBD1	TGTGCCAGCACAGCGGGACAGCGTTATGGCTACACCTTC	CASTAGQRYGYTF